The following is a TCR beta chain sequence with its context. A Seattle source enrolled patients during active infection and followed them longitudinally. This sample was taken from a study of blood T cell repertoires in COVID-19. Study-level information: The analysed material was cDNA or gDNA that came from T cells, B-cell-depleted T cells, or PBMCs.

The authors' processing: By means of reference gene primer amplification, nucleated cell counts were estimated. Sequencing used immunoSEQ multiplex PCR; TCRdb keeps in-frame clones, though not all of them. The V and J calls and the clone size are those of that table, but D and trimming were determined from the DNA. The table lists 210,000 or so clones, just under 90% of them singletons. The sequenced sample consisted of peripheral blood. The origin of this receptor is a man aged 25 to 40 with COVID-19, enrolled during active disease.

The CDR3 sequence is CASRPDRGGNQPQHF. Written as DNA, the CDR3 is TGTGCCAGCAGACCCGACAGGGGGGGTAATCAGCCCCAGCATTTT. V and J are TRBV6-5 and TRBJ1-5, with 9 bases identical to TRBD1. The ends lost 6 bases at V and 4 bases at J; junction bases unmatched: 7. This CDR3 contains 15 residues. Germline V CDR1 and CDR2: MNHEY, SVGAGI.